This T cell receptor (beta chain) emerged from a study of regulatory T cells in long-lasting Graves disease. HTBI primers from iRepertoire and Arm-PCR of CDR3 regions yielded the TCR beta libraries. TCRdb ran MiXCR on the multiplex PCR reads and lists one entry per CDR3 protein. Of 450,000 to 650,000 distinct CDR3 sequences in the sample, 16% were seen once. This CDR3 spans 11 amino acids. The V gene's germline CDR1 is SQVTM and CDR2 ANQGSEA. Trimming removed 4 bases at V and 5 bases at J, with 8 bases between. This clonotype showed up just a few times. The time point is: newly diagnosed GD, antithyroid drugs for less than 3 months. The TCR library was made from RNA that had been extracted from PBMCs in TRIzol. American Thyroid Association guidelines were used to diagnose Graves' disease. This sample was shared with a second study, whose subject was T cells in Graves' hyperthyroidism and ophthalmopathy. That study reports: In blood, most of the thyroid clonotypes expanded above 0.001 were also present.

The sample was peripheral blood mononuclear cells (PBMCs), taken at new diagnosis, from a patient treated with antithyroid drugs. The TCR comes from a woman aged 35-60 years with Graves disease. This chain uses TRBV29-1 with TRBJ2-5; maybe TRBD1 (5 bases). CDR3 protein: CSVAAGETQYF. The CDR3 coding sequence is TGCAGCGTTGCGGCAGGGGAGACCCAGTACTTC.